The 27 T cell receptor beta chains listed next were all sequenced from one sample in a study of T cell repertoires in cytomegalovirus infection. TCRdb called the reads again in MiXCR, with one record for every CDR3 protein. The sample yields about 700,000 distinct CDR3 sequences, 30% to 40% seen once. Their antigen targets remain unknown. The material was cultured PBMCs, obtained from culture after CMV antigen stimulation. The receptors shown here come from a human donor in good health (CMV status not recorded). Some clones in this sample may be carry-over from other donors' samples.

V gene TRBV6-1 combines with J gene TRBJ1-6, with D possibly matching TRBD1 (6 bases). V was cut by 8 bases and J by 0 bases, with 11 bases left in between. Germline assignment: CDR1 MNHNS and CDR2 SASEGT. This CDR3 is 15 amino acids long. The CDR3 spells CASGRGISYNSPLHF. The CDR3 region has the DNA TGTGCCAGCGGAAGGGGGATCTCCTATAATTCACCCCTCCACTTT.

V usage is TRBV10-3 and J usage is TRBJ1-4, with 9 nucleotides matching TRBD1. V trimming: 6 bases; J trimming: 6 bases; junction bases outside the gene matches: 11. Per the germline V gene, CDR1 is ENHRY and CDR2 is SYGVKD. This CDR3 is built from 16 residues. CDR3 bases: TGTGCCATCAGCCAGACGGTGGGACAGGGACATGAAAAACTGTTTTTT. It translates to CAISQTVGQGHEKLFF.

This clonotype was observed a few times. The J gene is TRBJ2-2, the V gene TRBV7-8, with TRBD2 matching 8 bases. Germline CDR1 reads SGHVS; CDR2 reads FQNEAQ. The V segment lost 5 bases and the J segment 2 bases; nucleotides outside the gene matches: 7. CDR3 length: 16 residues. DNA of the CDR3: TGTGCCAGCAGCCGGACGGGAGGGGTAAACACCGGGGAGCTGTTTTTT. Protein product: CASSRTGGVNTGELFF.

This clonotype has more than one count but fewer than ten. In nucleotides, the CDR3 is TGCGCCAGCAGCCGAGTACAGCCGAACACTGAAGCTTTCTTT. Translated, it gives CASSRVQPNTEAFF. V and J are TRBV4-1 and TRBJ1-1, with D uncertain. Germline V gene data show CDR1 as MGHRA and CDR2 as YSYEKL. V was cut by 4 bases and J by 1 base, with 10 bases left in between. The CDR3 length is 14 residues.

This sequence joins TRBV6-2 or TRBV6-3 and TRBJ2-2; 9 bases align to TRBD2. This CDR3 comprises 19 residues. With V trimmed by 2 bases and J by 1 base, 11 bases remained unmatched. Germline values: CDR1 MNHEY, CDR2 SVGEGT. DNA for the CDR3: TGTGCCAGCAGTTACGGGCTAGCGGGAAGGTATAGGAACACCGGGGAGCTGTTTTTT. Encoded protein: CASSYGLAGRYRNTGELFF.

In this sample, this clonotype turned up once. At one end the junction does not follow the germline gene, possibly because of a read error. J is TRBJ2-3 and V is TRBV4-1, with 8 positions matching TRBD1. CDR3 length: 13 amino acids. CDR1 is MGHRA, CDR2 YSYEKL, per germline. The CDR3 reads CASSQDSEGQENF. Here the CDR3 DNA reads TGCGCCAGCAGCCAAGATTCCGAGGGACAGGAGAATTTT.

This clonotype was counted between two and nine times. This chain connects TRBV7-9 to TRBJ2-2, with D perhaps TRBD1 (6 bases). V shed 3 bases and J shed 0 bases, with 8 bases lying between them. CDR3 length: 15 amino acids. CDR1 and CDR2 (germline): SEHNR, FQNEAQ (reference sequence). The CDR3 here is CASSFGQSNTGELFF. In nucleotides, the CDR3 is TGTGCCAGCAGCTTCGGACAGTCGAACACCGGGGAGCTGTTTTTT.

The V and J genes are TRBV20-1 and TRBJ2-5, with D uncertain. This CDR3 region has 12 residues. Deletions cut 3 bases from V and 4 bases from J, with 9 bases between. The germline gives CDR1 DFQATT, CDR2 SNEGSKA (reference sequence). In DNA, the CDR3 is TGCAGTGCTAGGTCCCTAACAGAGACCCAGTACTTC. Residues: CSARSLTETQYF.

This clonotype was counted a few times. The chain has TRBV19 and TRBJ1-1, with D perhaps matching TRBD1 (5 bases). Trimming shortened V by 9 bases and J by 0 bases, and 11 bases separated the two germline ends. The CDR3 length is 13 residues. The germline CDR1 and CDR2 sequences are LNHDA and SQIVND (reference sequence). Here the CDR3 reads CASVMTVNTEAFF. CDR3 bases: TGTGCCAGCGTGATGACAGTGAACACTGAAGCTTTCTTT.

This clonotype was picked up many times. The rearrangement links TRBV7-2 to TRBJ1-6; D call uncertain. The V gene lost 7 bases and the J gene lost 14 bases, with 21 bases spanning the gap. The CDR3 contains 14 residues. Per the germline V gene, CDR1 is SGHTA and CDR2 is FQGNSA. The chain's CDR3 is CASNLGGSSVSLHF. CDR3 coding DNA: TGTGCCAGCAACCTGGGTGGGTCGTCGGTTTCCCTCCACTTT.

CDR3 residues: CASSPLGLAGNEQFF. The DNA of the CDR3 is TGTGCCAGCAGTCCCCTTGGACTAGCTGGGAATGAGCAGTTCTTC. The genes are TRBV27 and TRBJ2-1; TRBD2 agrees at 8 bases. Germline V lookup: CDR1 MNHEY, CDR2 SMNVEV (reference sequence). V lost 5 bases, J lost 7 bases, and 10 bases stayed unmatched. The CDR3 totals 15 residues.

The chain combines TRBV28 with TRBJ1-2; D may be TRBD1 (5 bases). The CDR3 contains 17 residues. CDR1 and CDR2 (germline): MDHEN, SYDVKM. Trimming cost V 5 bases and J 7 bases, with 26 bases left between them. The CDR3: CASSPRPEGLGSRGYTF. The CDR3 DNA follows: TGTGCCAGCAGTCCGCGACCCGAGGGGTTAGGCTCTCGTGGCTACACCTTC.

The J gene is TRBJ1-2, the V gene TRBV20-1; D unresolved. This CDR3 region has 12 residues. CDR1 DFQATT and CDR2 SNEGSKA come from the germline V gene (reference sequence). V lost 4 bases, J lost 2 bases, and 8 bases lay in between. This CDR3 reads CSANSPNYGYTF. CDR3 in DNA: TGCAGTGCTAATAGCCCAAACTATGGCTACACCTTC.

This clonotype turned up a few times. V gene TRBV18 combines with J gene TRBJ1-5; possible D gene TRBD1, 6 bases. The CDR3 covers 16 residues. Germline assignment: CDR1 KGHSH and CDR2 LQKENI. The V end lost 3 bases, the J end lost 2 bases, and 14 bases lay between the germline ends. The CDR3 nucleotides read TGTGCCAGCTCACCCTTAGGGGGGGGACGCAATCAGCCCCAGCATTTT. Its protein is CASSPLGGGRNQPQHF.

This clonotype was observed a handful of times. This chain links TRBV12-3 or TRBV12-4 with TRBJ2-3, with D possibly TRBD1 on 6 matching bases. V gave up 2 bases and J gave up 1 base, with 10 bases separating them. This CDR3 is 15 amino acids long. The CDR3 region is CASSLQGLGTDTQYF. Written as DNA, the CDR3 is TGTGCCAGCAGTTTACAGGGGCTGGGCACAGATACGCAGTATTTT.

The V call is TRBV6-6, the J call TRBJ1-2; 8 nucleotides line up with TRBD1. The V segment lost 6 bases and the J segment 4 bases; nucleotides outside the gene matches: 7. This CDR3 comprises 14 residues. The V gene's germline CDR1 is MNHNY and CDR2 SVGAGI (reference sequence). The CDR3 DNA follows: TGTGCCAGCAGATCTCAGGGGGCCAGCTATGGCTACACCTTC. Its translation: CASRSQGASYGYTF.

The chain is built from TRBV12-3 or TRBV12-4 and TRBJ2-1; no clear D. This CDR3 has 14 amino acids. Deletions cut 5 bases from V and 7 bases from J, with 15 bases between. The CDR3 DNA sequence: TGTGCCAGCAGTCTCGACCTATATGGGAATGAGCAGTTCTTC. Translating it yields CASSLDLYGNEQFF.

The CDR3: CASNRGGGENIQYF. CDR3 DNA sequence: TGTGCCAGCAACAGGGGGGGGGGAGAAAACATTCAGTACTTC. This chain joins TRBV28 and TRBJ2-4; a possible D gene is TRBD1 (8 bases). Per germline, CDR1 MDHEN and CDR2 SYDVKM. Trimming left V 7 bases short and J 5 bases short, with 15 bases between. This CDR3 has 14 amino acids.

The rearrangement uses TRBV15 and TRBJ2-3; a weak D match, TRBD2 (5 bases). Germline values: CDR1 LNHNV, CDR2 YYDKDF (reference sequence). The CDR3 is made up of 14 amino acids. The V end was cut by 1 base, the J end by 2 bases, with 7 bases between. The CDR3 loop is CATSRVATTDTQYF. CDR3 nucleotides: TGTGCCACCAGCAGAGTAGCGACCACAGATACGCAGTATTTT.

This clonotype was counted only a few times. The J gene is TRBJ1-5, the V gene TRBV6-1, with 8 bases that match TRBD1. CDR1 is MNHNS, CDR2 SASEGT, per germline. After removal of 3 bases from V and 5 bases from J, the junction contained 3 bases not matched to a gene. There are 14 residues in the CDR3. CDR3 sequence: CASSDQGAHQPQHF. The CDR3 region has the DNA TGTGCCAGCAGTGACCAGGGGGCCCATCAGCCCCAGCATTTT.

The chain joins TRBV7-6 to TRBJ2-7; TRBD2 is a possible D gene (6 bases). The CDR3 runs 15 residues. Trimming removed 1 base at V and 3 bases at J, with 13 bases between. CDR1 SGHVS and CDR2 FNYEAQ come from the germline V gene. DNA of the CDR3: TGTGCCAGCAGCTTAGTTCGGGGAGGTCTCTACGAGCAGTACTTC. It specifies CASSLVRGGLYEQYF.

The J gene is TRBJ2-7, the V gene TRBV4-1, with a weak D call TRBD2 (6 bases). The CDR3 has 14 residues. CDR1 and CDR2 (germline): MGHRA, YSYEKL. V shed 4 bases and J shed 3 bases, with 13 bases lying between them. The CDR3 spells CASSPPGAGYEQYF. The CDR3 DNA follows: TGCGCCAGCAGCCCTCCGGGAGCGGGCTACGAGCAGTACTTC.

This chain connects TRBV12-3 or TRBV12-4 to TRBJ2-5; perhaps TRBD2 as D (6 bases). With 8 bases removed from V and 3 bases from J, the gap between germline ends came to 10 bases. This CDR3 has 12 amino acids. DNA of the CDR3: TGTGCCAGCTGGGGGGAAAAAGAGACCCAGTACTTC. Encoded protein: CASWGEKETQYF.

The chain employs TRBV4-1 and TRBJ2-4; unclear D gene. CDR3 length equals 15 residues. V shed 1 base and J shed 8 bases, with 15 bases lying between them. CDR1 and CDR2 from the germline V gene are MGHRA and YSYEKL. This CDR3 is CASSQVGLHEDIQYF. The CDR3 nucleotides read TGCGCCAGCAGCCAAGTCGGCCTCCACGAGGACATTCAGTACTTC.

The chain has TRBV7-6 and TRBJ2-2, with D unclear. The germline V gene has CDR1 SGHVS and CDR2 FNYEAQ. This CDR3 region has 15 residues. V dropped 3 bases and J dropped 0 bases, with 8 bases sitting between them. As DNA, the CDR3 is TGTGCCAGCAGCTTGCTGGGTTCGAACACCGGGGAGCTGTTTTTT. Its translation is CASSLLGSNTGELFF.

The chain links TRBV29-1 to TRBJ1-3; 7 bases are shared with TRBD1. This CDR3 comprises 15 residues. Germline V gene data show CDR1 as SQVTM and CDR2 as ANQGSEA. Germline trimming cut 1 base from V and 2 bases from J; bases unmatched to any gene: 5. The CDR3 loop is CSVEGTGSAGNTIYF. CDR3 in DNA: TGCAGCGTTGAAGGGACAGGTTCGGCTGGAAACACCATATATTTT. Based on the CDR3 plus reference TRBV29-1 and TRBJ1-3, the full variable domain is SAVISQKPSRDICQRGTSLTIQCQVDSQVTMMFWYRQQPGQSLTLIATANQGSEATYESGFVIDKFPISRPNLTFSTLTVSNMSPEDSSIYLCSVEGTGSAGNTIYFGEGSWLTVV.

The chain is built from TRBV7-9 and TRBJ2-4; possibly TRBD2 for D (7 bases). The germline V and J ends were trimmed by 5 bases and 9 bases, with 17 bases remaining between them. The germline CDR1 and CDR2 sequences are SEHNR and FQNEAQ (reference sequence). The CDR3 has 14 residues. In DNA, the CDR3 is TGTGCCAGCAGCCTCCGGGACACGGGGGGCATTCAGTACTTC. Protein product: CASSLRDTGGIQYF.